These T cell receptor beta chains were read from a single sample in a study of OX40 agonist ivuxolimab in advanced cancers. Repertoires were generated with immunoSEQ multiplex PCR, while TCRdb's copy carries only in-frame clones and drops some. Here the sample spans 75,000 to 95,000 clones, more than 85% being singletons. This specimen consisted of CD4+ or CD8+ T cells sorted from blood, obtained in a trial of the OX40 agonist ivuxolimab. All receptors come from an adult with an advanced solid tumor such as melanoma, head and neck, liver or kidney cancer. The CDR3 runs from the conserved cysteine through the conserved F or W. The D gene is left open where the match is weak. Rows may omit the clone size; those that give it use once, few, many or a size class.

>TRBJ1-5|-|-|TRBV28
CASSLRAVSNQPQHF
TGTGCCAGCAGTTTAAGGGCCGTTTCCAATCAGCCCCAGCATTTT
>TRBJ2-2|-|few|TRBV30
CAWSVFQRELFF
TGTGCCTGGAGTGTATTTCAGCGGGAGCTGTTTTTT
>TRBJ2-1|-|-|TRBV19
CASSIFGSSAYNEQFF
TGTGCCAGTAGTATTTTCGGGAGTAGCGCCTACAATGAGCAGTTCTTC
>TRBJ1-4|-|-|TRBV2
CASSDSGPNEKLFF
TGTGCCAGCAGTGATTCGGGGCCTAATGAAAAACTGTTTTTT
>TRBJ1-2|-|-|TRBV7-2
CASSFDTF
TGTGCCAGCAGCTTTGATACCTTC
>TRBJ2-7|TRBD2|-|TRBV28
CASSRRAGGPPRTYF
TGTGCCAGCAGTCGTAGGGCGGGAGGACCTCCTAGAACTTACTTC
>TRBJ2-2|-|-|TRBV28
CASSLFQYTGELFF
TGTGCCAGCAGTTTGTTCCAATACACCGGGGAGCTGTTTTTT
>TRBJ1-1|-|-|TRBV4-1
CASSLGDGSNTEAFF
TGCGCCAGCAGCCTTGGGGACGGCTCGAACACTGAAGCTTTCTTT
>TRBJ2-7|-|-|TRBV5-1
CASSFTGPPTSYEQYF
TGCGCCAGCAGCTTTACCGGGCCCCCTACCTCCTACGAGCAGTACTTC
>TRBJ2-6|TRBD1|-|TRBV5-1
CASSPEGQGGFGANVLTF
TGCGCCAGCAGCCCAGAGGGCCAAGGGGGCTTCGGGGCCAACGTCCTGACTTTC
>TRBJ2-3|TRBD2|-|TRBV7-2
CASSGRGAGIGTQYF
TGTGCCAGCAGCGGGCGGGGAGCGGGAATAGGTACGCAGTATTTT
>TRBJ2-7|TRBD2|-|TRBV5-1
CASSPGLAPYEQYF
TGCGCCAGCAGCCCGGGACTAGCGCCCTACGAGCAGTACTTC
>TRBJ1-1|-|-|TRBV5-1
CASSYLTRGNTEAFF
TGCGCCAGCAGCTACCTTACCAGGGGGAACACTGAAGCTTTCTTT
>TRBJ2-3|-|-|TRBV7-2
CASSFPVQGADTQYF
TGTGCCAGCAGCTTCCCAGTACAGGGCGCGGATACGCAGTATTTT
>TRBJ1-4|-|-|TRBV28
CASSPHSGDNEKLFF
TGTGCCAGCAGTCCCCACAGCGGTGATAATGAAAAACTGTTTTTT
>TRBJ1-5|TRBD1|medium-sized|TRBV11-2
CASSSLTGIGQPQHF
TGTGCCAGCAGCTCACTGACAGGGATCGGGCAGCCCCAGCATTTT
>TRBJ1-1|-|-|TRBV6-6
CASRDQGKNTEAFF
TGTGCCAGCAGGGACCAGGGGAAGAACACTGAAGCTTTCTTT
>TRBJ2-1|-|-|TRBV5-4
CASSLEGRGSYNEQFF
TGTGCCAGCAGCTTAGAGGGGCGTGGATCCTACAATGAGCAGTTCTTC
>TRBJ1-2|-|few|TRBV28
CASSGTEVRYTF
TGTGCCAGCAGTGGCACTGAGGTACGCTACACCTTC
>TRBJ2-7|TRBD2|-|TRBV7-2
CASKTSGGYEQYF
TGTGCCAGCAAGACTAGCGGAGGATACGAGCAGTACTTC
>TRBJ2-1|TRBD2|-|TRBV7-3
CASSLTPQVYVPSGSPEQFF
TGTGCCAGCAGCTTAACGCCGCAGGTTTATGTTCCTAGCGGGAGCCCTGAGCAGTTCTTC
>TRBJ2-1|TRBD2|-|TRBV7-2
CASRLYPSSGSANEQFF
TGTGCCAGCAGGTTATACCCCTCTAGCGGGAGCGCCAATGAGCAGTTCTTC
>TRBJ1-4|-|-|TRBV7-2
CASSLPGTNEKLFF
TGTGCCAGCAGCTTACCGGGTACTAATGAAAAACTGTTTTTT
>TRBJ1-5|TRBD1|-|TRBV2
CASRGDRNQPQHF
TGTGCCAGCAGGGGGGACAGGAATCAGCCCCAGCATTTT
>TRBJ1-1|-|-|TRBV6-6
CASSYTGQNTEAFF
TGTGCCAGCAGTTACACCGGACAGAACACTGAAGCTTTCTTT
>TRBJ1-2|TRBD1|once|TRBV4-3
CASSQATGGSGYTF
TGCGCCAGCAGCCAAGCGACAGGGGGTAGCGGCTACACCTTC
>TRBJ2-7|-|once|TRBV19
CASSKSQAGDYEQYF
TGTGCCAGTAGTAAGAGCCAGGCAGGGGACTACGAGCAGTACTTC
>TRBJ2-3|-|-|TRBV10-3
CAISEVARSDTQYF
TGTGCCATCAGTGAGGTAGCGCGATCAGATACGCAGTATTTT
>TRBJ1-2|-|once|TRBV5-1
CASSDGLGYGYTF
TGCGCCAGCAGCGACGGACTGGGCTATGGCTACACCTTC
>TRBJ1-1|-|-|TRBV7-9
CASDLGNTEAFF
TGTGCCAGCGACCTCGGGAACACTGAAGCTTTCTTT
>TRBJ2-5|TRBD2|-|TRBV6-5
CASSYGLAGGGETQYF
TGTGCCAGCAGTTACGGGCTAGCGGGAGGGGGGGAGACCCAGTACTTC
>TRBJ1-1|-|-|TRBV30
CAWSVGGRTEAFF
TGTGCCTGGAGTGTAGGGGGGCGGACTGAAGCTTTCTTT
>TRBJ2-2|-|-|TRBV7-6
CASSYREPNTGELFF
TGTGCCAGCAGCTACAGGGAGCCGAACACCGGGGAGCTGTTTTTT
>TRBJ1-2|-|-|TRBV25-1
CASSGKAWRANYGYTF
TGTGCCAGCAGTGGAAAGGCATGGCGAGCTAACTATGGCTACACCTTC
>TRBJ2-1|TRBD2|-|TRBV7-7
CASSDRLAAYNEQFF
TGTGCTAGCAGCGACCGACTAGCCGCCTACAATGAGCAGTTCTTC
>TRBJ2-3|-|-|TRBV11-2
CASSLAGVRTDTQYF
TGTGCCAGCAGCTTAGCCGGGGTTCGCACAGATACGCAGTATTTT
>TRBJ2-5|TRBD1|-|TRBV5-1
CASSGGQGTETQYF
TGCGCCAGCAGCGGGGGACAGGGCACAGAGACCCAGTACTTC
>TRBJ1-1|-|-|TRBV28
CASSPRPEAFF
TGTGCCAGCAGTCCCCGACCCGAAGCTTTCTTT
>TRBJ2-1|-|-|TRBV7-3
CASSLGGLATNEQFF
TGTGCCAGCAGCCTAGGTGGGTTAGCCACGAATGAGCAGTTCTTC
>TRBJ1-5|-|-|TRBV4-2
CASSQDQDNNQPQHF
TGTGCCAGCAGCCAAGATCAGGATAACAATCAGCCCCAGCATTTT
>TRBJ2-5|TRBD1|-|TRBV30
CAWSKDRFKTQYF
TGTGCCTGGAGTAAGGACAGGTTTAAGACCCAGTACTTC
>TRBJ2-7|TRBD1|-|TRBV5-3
CARSPAGTGLYEQYF
TGTGCCAGAAGCCCGGCCGGGACAGGGCTCTACGAGCAGTACTTC
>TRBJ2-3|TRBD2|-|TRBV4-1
CASSQGLAGARGDTQYF
TGCGCCAGCAGCCAGGGACTAGCGGGAGCCCGGGGAGATACGCAGTATTTT